This paragraph reports one TCR beta chain. Its antigen target is currently unknown. The record has no base qualities; no much larger clone is one base away. RNA was extracted with the RNeasy kit and 0.5 to 1 ug was reverse transcribed using random hexamers. The immunoSEQ multiplex PCR assay, covering 54 Vbeta and 13 Jbeta segments, was used to amplify TCR beta CDR3 regions. To correct PCR amplification bias, a synthetic template baseline was used for both primer optimization and computational correction. Processing in the source paper ran as follows. Reads were annotated to V, D and J genes according to IMGT and were analyzed with immunoSEQ Analyzer, with only productive sequences retained. Clonality was calculated as one minus the Shannon entropy normalized by log2 of the number of productive unique sequences. Public and private clones were assessed among the 100 most prevalent clones of each patient and control. Susac-specific clones were defined as absent from healthy and MS cohorts, over a thousand published viral clones and other ImmuneACCESS disease sequences. The public reads were reanalyzed by TCRdb: fastp trimming at Q25, MiXCR alignment, in-frame beta chains only. Entries that share a CDR3 protein sequence are merged under the most common genes and DNA. The V and J calls, along with clone size, are taken from TCRdb and not from the paper's own processing. In this sample the table shows about 200,000 distinct CDR3 sequences, 85% to 95% of which occur a single time. Of the sample, less than 0.11% is held by the ten largest clones.

Peripheral blood CD8+ and CD4+ T cells from healthy donors, Susac syndrome patients and multiple sclerosis patients were profiled using high-throughput TCR beta sequencing. Healthy donors were age- and sex-matched controls. Bulk CD8+ and CD4+ T cells were purified by magnetic negative isolation, whereas CD8+ TEMRA cells were enriched by FACS. Blood was collected in EDTA tubes and processed within 24 hours, with PBMCs isolated through density gradient centrifugation. PBMCs intended for TCR sequencing were cryopreserved in liquid nitrogen and thawed later in a water bath at 37 degrees C. The sorted or isolated CD4+, CD8+ and CD8+ TEMRA cells had a purity of 90% or higher. This specimen belongs to a study of CD8 T cells in Susac syndrome (dated by TCRdb to between 2018 and 2020). Regarding the complete study: The study used repertoire sequencing to test whether antigen drove CD8+ T cell activation and differentiation in Susac syndrome. Results the study describes overall, beyond this receptor: The number of individuals in the TCR sequencing and HLA analysis was acknowledged as relatively small.

The CDR3, from cysteine to phenylalanine, totals 15 residues. Here the CDR3 DNA is all that survives: 45 bases in frame from base 1. From a lookup of the germline V gene (reference sequence), CDR1 and CDR2 are DFQATT and SNEGSKA. The trim is 3 bases for V and 2 bases for J, with a gap of 14 bases between the germline ends. The chain joins TRBV20-1 to TRBJ1-5; the D gene is perhaps TRBD1, on 5 matching bases. The TCR comes from a human donor in good health. The sample taken for sequencing was CD4+ T cells from PBMCs. In nucleotide form, the sequence is TGCAGTGCTAGTTGGGGCGTCTGGGGCAATCAGCCCCAGCATTTT. Translated, it gives CSASWGVWGNQPQHF.